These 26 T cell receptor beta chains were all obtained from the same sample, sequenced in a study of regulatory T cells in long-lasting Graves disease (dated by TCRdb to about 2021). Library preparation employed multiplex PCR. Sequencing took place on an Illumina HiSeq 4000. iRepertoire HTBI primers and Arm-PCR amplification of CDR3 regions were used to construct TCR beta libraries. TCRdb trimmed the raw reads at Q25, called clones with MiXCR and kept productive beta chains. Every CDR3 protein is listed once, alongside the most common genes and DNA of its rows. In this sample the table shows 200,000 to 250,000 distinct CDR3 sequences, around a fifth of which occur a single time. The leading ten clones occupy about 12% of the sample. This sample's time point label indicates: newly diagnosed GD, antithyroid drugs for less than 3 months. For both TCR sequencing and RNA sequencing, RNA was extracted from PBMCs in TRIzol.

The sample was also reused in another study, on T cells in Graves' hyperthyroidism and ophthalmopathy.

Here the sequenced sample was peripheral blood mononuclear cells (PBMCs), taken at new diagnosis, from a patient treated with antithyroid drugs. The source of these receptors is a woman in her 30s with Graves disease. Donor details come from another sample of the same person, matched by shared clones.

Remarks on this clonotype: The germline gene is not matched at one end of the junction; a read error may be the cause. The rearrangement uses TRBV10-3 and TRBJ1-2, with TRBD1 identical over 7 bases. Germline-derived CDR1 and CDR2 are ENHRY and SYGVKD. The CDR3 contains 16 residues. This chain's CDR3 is CAVRSGGDRANYGYTF. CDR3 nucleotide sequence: TGTGCCGTCAGATCAGGGGGAGACCGAGCTAACTATGGCTACACCTTC.

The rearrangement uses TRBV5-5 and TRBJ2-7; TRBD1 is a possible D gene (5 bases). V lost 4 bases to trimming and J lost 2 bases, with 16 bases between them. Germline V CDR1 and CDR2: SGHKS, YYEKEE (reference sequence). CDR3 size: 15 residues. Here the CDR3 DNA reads TGTGCCAGCAGCGGTGCCCTTGGGGCAGCCTACGAGCAGTACTTC. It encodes CASSGALGAAYEQYF.

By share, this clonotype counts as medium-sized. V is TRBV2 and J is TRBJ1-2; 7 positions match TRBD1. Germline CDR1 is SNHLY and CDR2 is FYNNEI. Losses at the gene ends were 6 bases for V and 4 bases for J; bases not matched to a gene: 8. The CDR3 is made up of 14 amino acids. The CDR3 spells CASSTPGQFYGYTF. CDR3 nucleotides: TGTGCCAGCAGCACTCCGGGACAGTTCTATGGCTACACCTTC.

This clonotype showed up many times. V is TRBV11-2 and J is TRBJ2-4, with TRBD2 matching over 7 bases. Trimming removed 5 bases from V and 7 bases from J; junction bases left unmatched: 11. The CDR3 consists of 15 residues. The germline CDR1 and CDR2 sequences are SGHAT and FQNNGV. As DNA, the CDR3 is TGTGCCAGCAGCGATTATCAGGGAGGGCTGAACATTCAGTACTTC. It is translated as CASSDYQGGLNIQYF.

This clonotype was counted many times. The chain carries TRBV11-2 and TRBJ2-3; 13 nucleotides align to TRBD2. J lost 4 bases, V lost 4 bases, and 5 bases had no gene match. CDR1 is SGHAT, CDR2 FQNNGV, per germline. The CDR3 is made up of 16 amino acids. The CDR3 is CASSSGLAGAADTQYF. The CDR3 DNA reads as TGTGCCAGCAGCTCCGGACTAGCGGGAGCGGCAGATACGCAGTATTTT.

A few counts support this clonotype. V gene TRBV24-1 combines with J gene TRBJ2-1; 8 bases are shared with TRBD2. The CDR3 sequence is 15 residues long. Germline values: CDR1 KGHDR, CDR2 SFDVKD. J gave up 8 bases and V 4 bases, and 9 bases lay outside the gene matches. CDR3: CATSDPYGRVDEQFF. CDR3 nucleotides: TGTGCCACCAGTGACCCGTACGGGAGGGTTGATGAGCAGTTCTTC.

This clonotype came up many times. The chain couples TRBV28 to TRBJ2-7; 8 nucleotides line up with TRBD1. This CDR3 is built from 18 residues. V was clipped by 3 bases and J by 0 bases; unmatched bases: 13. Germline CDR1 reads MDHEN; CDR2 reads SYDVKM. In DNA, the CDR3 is TGTGCCAGCAGTTTCGACATTCAGGGGGCCCAAAGCTCCTACGAGCAGTACTTC. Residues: CASSFDIQGAQSSYEQYF.

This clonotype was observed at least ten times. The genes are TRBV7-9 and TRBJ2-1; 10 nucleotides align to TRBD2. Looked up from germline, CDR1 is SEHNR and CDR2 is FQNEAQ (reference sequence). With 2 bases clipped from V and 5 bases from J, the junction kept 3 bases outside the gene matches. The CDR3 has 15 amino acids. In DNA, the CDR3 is TGTGCCAGCAGCTTACTAGCGGGAGTAAACAATGAGCAGTTCTTC. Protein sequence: CASSLLAGVNNEQFF.

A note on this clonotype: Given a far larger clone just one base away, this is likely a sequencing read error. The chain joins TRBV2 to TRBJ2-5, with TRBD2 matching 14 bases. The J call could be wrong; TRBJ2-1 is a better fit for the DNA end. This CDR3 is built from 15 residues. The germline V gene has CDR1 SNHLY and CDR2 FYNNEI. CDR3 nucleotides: TGTGCCAGCAGGGCCGGGACTAGCGGGAGTGGTGATCAGTTCTTC. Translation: CASRAGTSGSGDQFF.

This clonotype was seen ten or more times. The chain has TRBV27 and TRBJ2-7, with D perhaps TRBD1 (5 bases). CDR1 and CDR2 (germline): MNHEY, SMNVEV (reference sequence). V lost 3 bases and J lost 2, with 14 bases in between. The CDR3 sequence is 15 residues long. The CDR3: CASSLAQGPTYEQYF. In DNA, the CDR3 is TGTGCCAGCAGTTTGGCGCAGGGCCCCACCTACGAGCAGTACTTC.

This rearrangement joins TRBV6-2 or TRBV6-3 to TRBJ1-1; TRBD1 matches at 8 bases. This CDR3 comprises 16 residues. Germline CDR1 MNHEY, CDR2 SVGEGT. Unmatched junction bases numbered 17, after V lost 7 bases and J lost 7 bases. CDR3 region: CASIPGYGDRLNEAFF. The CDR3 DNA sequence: TGTGCCAGCATCCCTGGATATGGGGACAGGCTAAATGAAGCTTTCTTT.

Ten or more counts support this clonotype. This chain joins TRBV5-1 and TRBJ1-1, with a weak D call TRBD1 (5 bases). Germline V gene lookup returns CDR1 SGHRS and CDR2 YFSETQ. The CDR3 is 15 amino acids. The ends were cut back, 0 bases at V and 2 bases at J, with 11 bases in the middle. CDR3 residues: CASSLEDRLNTEAFF. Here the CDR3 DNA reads TGCGCCAGCAGCTTGGAAGACAGACTAAACACTGAAGCTTTCTTT. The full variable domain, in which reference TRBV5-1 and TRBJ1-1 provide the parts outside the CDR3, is KAGVTQTPRYLIKTRGQQVTLSCSPISGHRSVSWYQQTPGQGLQFLFEYFSETQRNKGNFPGRFSGRQFSNSRSEMNVSTLELGDSALYLCASSLEDRLNTEAFFGQGTRLTVV.

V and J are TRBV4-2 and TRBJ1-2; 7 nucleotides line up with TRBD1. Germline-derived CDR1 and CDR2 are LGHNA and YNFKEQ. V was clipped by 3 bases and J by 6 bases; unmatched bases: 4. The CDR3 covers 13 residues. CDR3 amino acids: CASSQTGIDGYTF. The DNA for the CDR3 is TGTGCCAGCAGCCAGACAGGGATTGATGGCTACACCTTC.

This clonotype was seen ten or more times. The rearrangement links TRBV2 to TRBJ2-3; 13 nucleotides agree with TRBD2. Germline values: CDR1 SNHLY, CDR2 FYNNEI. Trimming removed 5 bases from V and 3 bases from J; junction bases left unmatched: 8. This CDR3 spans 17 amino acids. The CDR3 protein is CASSRGTSGKGTDTQYF. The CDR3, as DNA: TGTGCCAGCAGTAGGGGGACTAGCGGGAAAGGGACAGATACGCAGTATTTT.

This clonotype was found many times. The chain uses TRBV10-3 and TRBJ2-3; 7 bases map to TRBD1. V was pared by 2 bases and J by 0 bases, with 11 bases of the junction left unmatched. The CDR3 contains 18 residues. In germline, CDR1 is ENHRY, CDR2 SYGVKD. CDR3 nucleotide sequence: TGTGCCATCAGTGAGGCGCCCTCGAAGGGGGCAAGCACAGATACGCAGTATTTT. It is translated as CAISEAPSKGASTDTQYF.

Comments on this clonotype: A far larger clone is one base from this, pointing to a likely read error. CDR3 loop: CASSLATSGHYNEQFF. CDR3 bases: TGTGCCAGCAGCTTAGCGACTAGCGGACACTACAATGAGCAGTTCTTC. The chain recombines TRBV11-2 with TRBJ2-3, with 9 bases aligning to TRBD2. The closer fit of TRBJ2-1 to the DNA end suggests the J call may be wrong. CDR1 and CDR2 (germline): SGHAT, FQNNGV. The CDR3 contains 16 residues.

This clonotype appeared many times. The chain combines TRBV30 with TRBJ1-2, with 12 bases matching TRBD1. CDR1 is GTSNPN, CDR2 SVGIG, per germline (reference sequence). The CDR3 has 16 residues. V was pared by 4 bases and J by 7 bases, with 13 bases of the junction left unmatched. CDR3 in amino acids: CAWNRNRGQGASGYTF. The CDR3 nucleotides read TGTGCCTGGAACCGAAATCGGGGACAGGGGGCGAGTGGCTACACCTTC.

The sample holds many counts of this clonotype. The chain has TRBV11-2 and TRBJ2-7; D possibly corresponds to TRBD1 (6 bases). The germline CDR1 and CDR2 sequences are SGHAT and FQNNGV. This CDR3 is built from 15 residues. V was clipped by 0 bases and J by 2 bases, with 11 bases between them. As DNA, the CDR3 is TGTGCCAGCAGCTTAGACCCGGGACACACCTACGAGCAGTACTTC. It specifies CASSLDPGHTYEQYF.

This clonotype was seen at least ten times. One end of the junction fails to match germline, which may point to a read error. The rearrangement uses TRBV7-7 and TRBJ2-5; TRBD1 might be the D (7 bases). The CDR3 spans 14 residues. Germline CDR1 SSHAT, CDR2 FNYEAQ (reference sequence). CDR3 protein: CASSRGGAGETQYF. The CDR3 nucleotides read TGTGCTAGCAGTCGAGGGGGCGCGGGGGAGACCCAGTACTTC. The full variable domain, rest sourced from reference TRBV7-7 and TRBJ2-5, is GAGVSQSPRYKVTKRGQDVTLRCDPISSHATLYWYQQALGQGPEFLTYFNYEAQPDKSGLPSDRFSAERPEGSISTLTIQRTEQRDSAMYRCASSRGGAGETQYFGPGTRLLVL.

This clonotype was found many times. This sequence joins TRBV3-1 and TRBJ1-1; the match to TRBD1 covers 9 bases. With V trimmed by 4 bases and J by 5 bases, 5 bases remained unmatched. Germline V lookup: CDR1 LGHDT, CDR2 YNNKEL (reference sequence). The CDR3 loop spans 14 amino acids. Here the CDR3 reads CASSRSTGGTEAFF. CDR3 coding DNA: TGTGCCAGCAGCCGGTCGACAGGGGGAACTGAAGCTTTCTTT.

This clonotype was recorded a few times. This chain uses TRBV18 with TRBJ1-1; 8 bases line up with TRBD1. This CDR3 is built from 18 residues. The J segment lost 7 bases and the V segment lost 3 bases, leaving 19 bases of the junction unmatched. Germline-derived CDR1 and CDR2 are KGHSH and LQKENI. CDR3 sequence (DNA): TGTGCCAGCTCACCCCCAACCAATCGGACAGGGCAAAACTTTGAAGCTTTCTTT. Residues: CASSPPTNRTGQNFEAFF.

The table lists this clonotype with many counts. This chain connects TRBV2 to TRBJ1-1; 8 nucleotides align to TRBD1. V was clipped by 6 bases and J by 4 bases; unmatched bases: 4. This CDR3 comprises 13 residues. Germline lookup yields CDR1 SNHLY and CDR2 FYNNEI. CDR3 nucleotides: TGTGCCAGCAGGTGGACAGGGAGCACTGAAGCTTTCTTT. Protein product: CASRWTGSTEAFF. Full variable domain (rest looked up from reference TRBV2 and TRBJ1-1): EPEVTQTPSHQVTQMGQEVILRCVPISNHLYFYWYRQILGQKVEFLVSFYNNEISEKSEIFDDQFSVERPDGSNFTLKIRSTKLEDSAMYFCASRWTGSTEAFFGQGTRLTVV.

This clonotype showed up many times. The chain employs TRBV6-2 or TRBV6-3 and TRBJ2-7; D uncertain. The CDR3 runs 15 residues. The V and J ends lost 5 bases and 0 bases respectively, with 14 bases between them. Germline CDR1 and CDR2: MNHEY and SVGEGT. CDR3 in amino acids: CASSTTPPSSYEQYF. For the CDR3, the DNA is TGTGCCAGCAGTACTACACCACCGAGCTCCTACGAGCAGTACTTC.

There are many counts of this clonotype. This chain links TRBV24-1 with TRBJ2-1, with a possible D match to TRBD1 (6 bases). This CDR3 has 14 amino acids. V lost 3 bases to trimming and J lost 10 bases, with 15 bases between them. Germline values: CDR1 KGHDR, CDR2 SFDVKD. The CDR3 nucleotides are TGTGCCACCAGTGATCCGAGCAGGGGTTGGGAGCAGTTCTTC. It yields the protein CATSDPSRGWEQFF.

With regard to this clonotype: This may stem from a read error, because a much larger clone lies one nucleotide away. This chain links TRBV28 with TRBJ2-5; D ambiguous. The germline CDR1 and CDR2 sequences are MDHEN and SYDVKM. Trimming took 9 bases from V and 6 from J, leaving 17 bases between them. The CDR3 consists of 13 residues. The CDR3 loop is CASNPRIRKTQYF. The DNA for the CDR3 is TGTGCCAGTAACCCCCGGATCAGAAAGACCCAGTACTTC.

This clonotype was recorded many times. The CDR3 reads CASSFRSNEKLFF. CDR3 coding DNA: TGTGCCAGCAGCTTCAGATCTAATGAAAAACTGTTTTTT. The chain links TRBV7-9 to TRBJ1-4; D is undetermined. Germline V CDR1 and CDR2: SEHNR, FQNEAQ (reference sequence). This CDR3 has 13 residues. Trimming removed 3 bases at V and 3 bases at J, with 5 bases between. The full variable domain, in which reference TRBV7-9 and TRBJ1-4 provide the parts outside the CDR3, is DTGVSQNPRHKITKRGQNVTFRCDPISEHNRLYWYRQTLGQGPEFLTYFQNEAQLEKSRLLSDRFSAERPKGSFSTLEIQRTEQGDSAMYLCASSFRSNEKLFFGSGTQLSVL.